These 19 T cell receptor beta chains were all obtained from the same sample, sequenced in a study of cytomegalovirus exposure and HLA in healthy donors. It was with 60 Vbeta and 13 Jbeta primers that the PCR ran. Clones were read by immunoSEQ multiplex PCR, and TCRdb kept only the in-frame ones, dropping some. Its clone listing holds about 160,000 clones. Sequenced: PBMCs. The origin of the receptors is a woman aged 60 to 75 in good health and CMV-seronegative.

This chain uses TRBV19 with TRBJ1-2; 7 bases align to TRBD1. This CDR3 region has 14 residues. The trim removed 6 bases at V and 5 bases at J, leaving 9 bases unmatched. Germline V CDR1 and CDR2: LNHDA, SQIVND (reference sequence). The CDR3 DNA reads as TGTGCCAGTAGGCCGGGCAGGGGGGTGTATGGCTACACCTTC. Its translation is CASRPGRGVYGYTF.

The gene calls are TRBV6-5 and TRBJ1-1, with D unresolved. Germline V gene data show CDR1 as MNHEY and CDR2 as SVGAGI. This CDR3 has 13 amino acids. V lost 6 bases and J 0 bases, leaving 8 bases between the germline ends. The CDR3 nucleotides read TGTGCCAGCAGACTGACAATGAACACTGAAGCTTTCTTT. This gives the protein CASRLTMNTEAFF.

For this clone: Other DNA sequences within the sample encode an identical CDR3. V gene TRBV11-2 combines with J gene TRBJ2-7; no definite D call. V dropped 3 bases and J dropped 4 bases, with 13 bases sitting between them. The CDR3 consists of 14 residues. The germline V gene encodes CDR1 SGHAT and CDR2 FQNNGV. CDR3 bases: TGTGCCAGCAGCTTCCCAACTACCACGTACGAGCAGTACTTC. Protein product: CASSFPTTTYEQYF.

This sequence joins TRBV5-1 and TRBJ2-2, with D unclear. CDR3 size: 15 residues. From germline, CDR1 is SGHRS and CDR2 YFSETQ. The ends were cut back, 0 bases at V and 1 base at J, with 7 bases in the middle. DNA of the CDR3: TGCGCCAGCAGCTTGGATGCCGGGAACACCGGGGAGCTGTTTTTT. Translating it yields CASSLDAGNTGELFF.

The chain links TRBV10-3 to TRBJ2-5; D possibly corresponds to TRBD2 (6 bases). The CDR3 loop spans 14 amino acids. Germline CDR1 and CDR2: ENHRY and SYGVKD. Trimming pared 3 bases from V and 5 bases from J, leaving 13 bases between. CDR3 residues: CAISDQRAGETQYF. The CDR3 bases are TGTGCCATCAGTGACCAGCGGGCGGGTGAGACCCAGTACTTC.

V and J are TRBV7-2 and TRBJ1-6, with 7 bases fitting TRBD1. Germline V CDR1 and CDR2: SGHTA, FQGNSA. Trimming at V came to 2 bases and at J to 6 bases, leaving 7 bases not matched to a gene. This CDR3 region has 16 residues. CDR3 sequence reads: CASSLPRTGPNSPLHF. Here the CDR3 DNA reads TGTGCCAGCAGCTTACCCCGGACAGGCCCTAATTCACCCCTCCACTTT.

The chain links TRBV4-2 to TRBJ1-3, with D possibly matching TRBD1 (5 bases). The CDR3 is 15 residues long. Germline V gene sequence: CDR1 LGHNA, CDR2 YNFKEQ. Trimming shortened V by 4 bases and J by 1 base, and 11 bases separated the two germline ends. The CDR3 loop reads CASSLDILSGNTIYF. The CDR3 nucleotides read TGTGCCAGCAGCCTGGACATATTATCTGGAAACACCATATATTTT.

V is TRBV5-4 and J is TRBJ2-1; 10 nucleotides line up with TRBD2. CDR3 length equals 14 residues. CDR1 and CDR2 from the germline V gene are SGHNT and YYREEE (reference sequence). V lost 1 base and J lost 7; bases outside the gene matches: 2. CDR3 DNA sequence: TGTGCCAGCAGCTTGAGGACTAGCGGTAATGAGCAGTTCTTC. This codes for CASSLRTSGNEQFF.

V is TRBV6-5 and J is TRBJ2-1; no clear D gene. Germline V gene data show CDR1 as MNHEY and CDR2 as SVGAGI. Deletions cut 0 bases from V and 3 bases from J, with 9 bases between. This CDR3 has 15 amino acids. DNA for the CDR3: TGTGCCAGCAGTTACTCTCGCAACTTCTACAATGAGCAGTTCTTC. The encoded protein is CASSYSRNFYNEQFF.

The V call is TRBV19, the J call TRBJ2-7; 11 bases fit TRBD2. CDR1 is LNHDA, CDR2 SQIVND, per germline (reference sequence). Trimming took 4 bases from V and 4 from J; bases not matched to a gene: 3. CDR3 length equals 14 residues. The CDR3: CASSRTSGRYEQYF. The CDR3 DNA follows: TGTGCCAGTAGTAGGACTAGCGGGCGGTACGAGCAGTACTTC. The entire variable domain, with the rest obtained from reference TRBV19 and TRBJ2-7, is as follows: DGGITQSPKYLFRKEGQNVTLSCEQNLNHDAMYWYRQDPGQGLRLIYYSQIVNDFQKGDIAEGYSVSREKKESFPLTVTSAQKNPTAFYLCASSRTSGRYEQYFGPGTRLTVT.

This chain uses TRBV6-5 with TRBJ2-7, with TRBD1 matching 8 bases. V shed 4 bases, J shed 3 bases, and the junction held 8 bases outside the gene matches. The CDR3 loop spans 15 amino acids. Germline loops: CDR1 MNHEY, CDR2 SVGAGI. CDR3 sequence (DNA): TGTGCCAGCAGTTCCCCCGGACAGGGCCACTACGAGCAGTACTTC. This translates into CASSSPGQGHYEQYF.

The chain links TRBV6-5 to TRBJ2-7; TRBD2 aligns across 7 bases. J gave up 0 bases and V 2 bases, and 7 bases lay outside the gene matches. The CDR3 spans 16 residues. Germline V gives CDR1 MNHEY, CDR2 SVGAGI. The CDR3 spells CASSYVGGGSSYEQYF. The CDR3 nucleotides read TGTGCCAGCAGTTACGTCGGGGGAGGGAGCTCCTACGAGCAGTACTTC.

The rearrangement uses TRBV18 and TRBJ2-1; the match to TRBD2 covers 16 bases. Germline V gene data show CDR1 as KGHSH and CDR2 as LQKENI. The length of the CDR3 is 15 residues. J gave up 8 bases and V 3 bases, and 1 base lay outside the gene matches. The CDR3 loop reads CASSPGLAGGDEQFF. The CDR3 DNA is TGTGCCAGCTCACCGGGACTAGCGGGAGGGGATGAGCAGTTCTTC.

CDR3 amino acids: CASSLDQDTQYF. DNA of the CDR3: TGTGCCAGCAGCTTAGATCAAGATACGCAGTATTTT. The gene calls are TRBV7-9 and TRBJ2-3, with D unclear. The CDR3 totals 12 residues. V lost 1 base and J lost 5, with 4 bases in between. Germline V gene sequence: CDR1 SEHNR, CDR2 FQNEAQ (reference sequence).

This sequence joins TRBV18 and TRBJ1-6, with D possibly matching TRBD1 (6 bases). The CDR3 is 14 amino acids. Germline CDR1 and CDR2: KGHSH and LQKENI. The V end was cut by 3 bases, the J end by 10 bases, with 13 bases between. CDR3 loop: CASSPTGAESPLHF. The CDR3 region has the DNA TGTGCCAGCTCACCGACAGGCGCCGAATCACCCCTCCACTTT. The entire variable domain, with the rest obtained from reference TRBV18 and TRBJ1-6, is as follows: NAGVMQNPRHLVRRRGQEARLRCSPMKGHSHVYWYRQLPEEGLKFMVYLQKENIIDESGMPKERFSAEFPKEGPSILRIQQVVRGDSAAYFCASSPTGAESPLHFGNGTRLTVT.

The CDR3 bases are TGTGCCAGCAGCTCCCGAGCGGATACGCAGTATTTT. Translating gives CASSSRADTQYF. This rearrangement joins TRBV13 to TRBJ2-3; D is undetermined. Germline V gene lookup returns CDR1 PRHDT and CDR2 FYEKMQ (reference sequence). This CDR3 contains 12 residues. V lost 4 bases and J lost 6, with 8 bases in between.

Here the CDR3 DNA reads TGTGCCAGTAACGAGGGAAAAGGTGGTATGTTTTTT. The encoded protein is CASNEGKGGMFF. The chain employs TRBV19 and TRBJ1-4; unclear D gene. CDR1 is LNHDA, CDR2 SQIVND, per germline (reference sequence). The length of the CDR3 is 12 residues. V gave up 7 bases and J gave up 15 bases, with 18 bases separating them.

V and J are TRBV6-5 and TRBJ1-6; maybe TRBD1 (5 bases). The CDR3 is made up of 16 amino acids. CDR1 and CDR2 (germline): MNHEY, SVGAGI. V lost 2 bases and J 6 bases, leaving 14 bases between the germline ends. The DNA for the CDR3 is TGTGCCAGCAGTTACGAGGGCGGAGGGGTTAATTCACCCCTCCACTTT. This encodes CASSYEGGGVNSPLHF.

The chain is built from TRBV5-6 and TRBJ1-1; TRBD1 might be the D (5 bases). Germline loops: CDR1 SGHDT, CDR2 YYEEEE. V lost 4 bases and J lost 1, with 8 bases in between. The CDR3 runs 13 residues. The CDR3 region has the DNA TGTGCCAGCAGCCCAGGGCCGAACACTGAAGCTTTCTTT. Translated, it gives CASSPGPNTEAFF.